This is a list of T cell receptor beta chains from one sample in a study of beta chain features in type 1 diabetes. Clones were sequenced by immunoSEQ multiplex PCR, and TCRdb holds only the in-frame ones, with some missing. The repertoire includes 160,000 or so clones, around 8.3% of them detected once, and around 0.56% sits in the top ten. The specimen sequenced was central memory CD4+ T cells from blood. Every receptor here comes from a woman under 30 with type 1 diabetes. Each CDR3 is given with its conserved first and last residue. Each record gives: CDR3 DNA, CDR3 protein, D gene, V gene, J gene, clone size. A D gene is named only where the DNA matches it firmly. Clone size is shown for a subset of rows, as once, few, many or a class of expanded clone.

TGTGCCAGCAGCTTTGGGAGGAACACTGAAGCTTTCTTT,CASSFGRNTEAFF,NA,TRBV5-4,TRBJ1-1,NA
TGCGCCAGCAGCCAACGAGGGATGACAAGCACAGATACGCAGTATTTT,CASSQRGMTSTDTQYF,NA,TRBV4-3,TRBJ2-3,NA
TGTGCCACCAGCAGAGACCCGGGACAACAGGAGACCCAGTACTTC,CATSRDPGQQETQYF,NA,TRBV15,TRBJ2-5,few
TGTGCCAGCAGCTTAGCAGGGGCCGGAAACACCATATATTTT,CASSLAGAGNTIYF,NA,TRBV7-9,TRBJ1-3,few
TGCAGCGTTCGGGTGTCCGGTTCGTCTGGGGCCAACGTCCTGACTTTC,CSVRVSGSSGANVLTF,NA,TRBV29-1,TRBJ2-6,few
TGTGCCAGCAGTCCAGGGTATGGCTACACCTTC,CASSPGYGYTF,NA,TRBV2,TRBJ1-2,NA
TGCGCCAGCAGCTTGGGTGGTAGCGGGAGGGCCGGTGAGCAGTTCTTC,CASSLGGSGRAGEQFF,TRBD2,TRBV5-1,TRBJ2-1,few
TGCGCCAGCAGCTCAGGACTAGCGGGGTTAACTAGCACAGATACGCAGTATTTT,CASSSGLAGLTSTDTQYF,TRBD2,TRBV5-1,TRBJ2-3,few
TGTGCCAGCAGCATACAGGGTGGACAGCCCCAGCATTTT,CASSIQGGQPQHF,NA,TRBV11-2,TRBJ1-5,few
TGTGCCAGCAGCAAATTAGCGGGGGGTCCCTACAATGAGCAGTTCTTC,CASSKLAGGPYNEQFF,TRBD2,TRBV9,TRBJ2-1,NA
TGCGCCAGCAGCCAAGCGGACAGGGGTTCCTACGAGCAGTACTTC,CASSQADRGSYEQYF,TRBD1,TRBV4-1,TRBJ2-7,NA
TGCGCCAGCAGCTTGGGAGGTAGCGACACTGAAGCTTTCTTT,CASSLGGSDTEAFF,NA,TRBV5-1,TRBJ1-1,NA
TGCGCCAGCACCGAGAGACTTGGGAACACCGGGGAGCTGTTTTTT,CASTERLGNTGELFF,NA,TRBV5-1,TRBJ2-2,NA
TGTGCCAGCAGCCCAGTCGGGACAGATACGCAGTATTTT,CASSPVGTDTQYF,NA,TRBV4-2,TRBJ2-3,few
TGTGCCAGCAGTTCCCCGCCGGGGCCCCAGCATTTT,CASSSPPGPQHF,NA,TRBV27,TRBJ1-5,few
TGTGCCAGCAGCTTAGGGGCCAGCACAGATACGCAGTATTTT,CASSLGASTDTQYF,NA,TRBV7-2,TRBJ2-3,few
TGTGCCAGCAGTGAAGGATTTGGGGCAGGGGCTGAGCAGTTCTTC,CASSEGFGAGAEQFF,NA,TRBV6-4,TRBJ2-1,few
TGTGCCAGCTCACGGGGAGGAGGCACTGAAGCTTTCTTT,CASSRGGGTEAFF,NA,TRBV18,TRBJ1-1,NA
TGTGCCAGCAGCCCCCAAGTCAGCTCCTACAATGAGCAGTTCTTC,CASSPQVSSYNEQFF,NA,TRBV9,TRBJ2-1,few
TGTGCCAGCAGCAAGCGACTAAATGGAGCGGAGACCCAGTACTTC,CASSKRLNGAETQYF,NA,TRBV9,TRBJ2-5,many
TGTGCCAGCAGCCCGGGGACTAGCGGGCAAGAGACCCAGTACTTC,CASSPGTSGQETQYF,TRBD2,TRBV4-2,TRBJ2-5,NA
TGTGCCAGCAGTTATTCGGGGACAGGGTCCTATGGCTACACCTTC,CASSYSGTGSYGYTF,TRBD1,TRBV6-5,TRBJ1-2,few
TGTGCCAGCACCAGAACTCTCGGGAGCTACAATGAGCAGTTCTTC,CASTRTLGSYNEQFF,NA,TRBV18,TRBJ2-1,NA
TGTGCCAGTACGAAACAGGGAGCTGGGGCCAACGTCCTGACTTTC,CASTKQGAGANVLTF,NA,TRBV6-5,TRBJ2-6,few
TGTGCCAGCAGCCTCGGACACTCTATTGAAGAGACCCAGTACTTC,CASSLGHSIEETQYF,NA,TRBV4-2,TRBJ2-5,few
TGTGCCAGCAGCTTAGGAGGGACCCAGTACTTC,CASSLGGTQYF,NA,TRBV7-6,TRBJ2-5,NA
TGTGCCAGCAGCTTAGCGCACGGGGACTCCTACGAGCAGTACTTC,CASSLAHGDSYEQYF,NA,TRBV7-8,TRBJ2-7,few
TGCAGCGCCCCAGAGGGGGAGCGGTCACGGTACAATGAGCAGTTCTTC,CSAPEGERSRYNEQFF,NA,TRBV29-1,TRBJ2-1,NA
TGTGCCAGCAGCTCCATTAGCGGGAGGCTGGGAGAGACCCAGTACTTC,CASSSISGRLGETQYF,TRBD2,TRBV5-4,TRBJ2-5,few
TGTGCCAGTAGTGAGGGACAGGGTTACGAGCAGTACTTC,CASSEGQGYEQYF,TRBD1,TRBV19,TRBJ2-7,once
TGTGCCAGCAGTTCAGGGGGCGCAGAGACCCAGTACTTC,CASSSGGAETQYF,TRBD1,TRBV7-9,TRBJ2-5,few
TGTGCTGCAAACCGGGACAGGGAACAGCCCCAGCATTTT,CAANRDREQPQHF,TRBD1,TRBV30,TRBJ1-5,NA
TGTGCCAGCAGCTCAAGGGGGCGCTGGGAGACCCAGTACTTC,CASSSRGRWETQYF,TRBD1,TRBV11-2,TRBJ2-5,few
TGTGCCAGCAGTCCTCCCGGGACTAGGGGAAACACCATATATTTT,CASSPPGTRGNTIYF,NA,TRBV25-1,TRBJ1-3,NA
TGCGCCAGCAGCCAGATGACTAGCGGGAGTTCTTACGAGCAGTACTTC,CASSQMTSGSSYEQYF,TRBD2,TRBV5-1,TRBJ2-7,few
TGTGCCAGCAGCTTGCAGGGCCCCTACAATGAGCAGTTCTTC,CASSLQGPYNEQFF,NA,TRBV5-4,TRBJ2-1,few
TGCGCCAGCAGCCCGGGACTAGCGGAGTACGAGCAGTACTTC,CASSPGLAEYEQYF,TRBD2,TRBV4-3,TRBJ2-7,few
TGCGCCAGCAGCGGACGGACAGGGGTCAACCATGAGCAGTTCTTC,CASSGRTGVNHEQFF,TRBD1,TRBV5-1,TRBJ2-1,NA
TGTGCCAGCAACCAACCGGGACTAGCCTACGAGCAGTACTTC,CASNQPGLAYEQYF,TRBD2,TRBV6-5,TRBJ2-7,NA
TGCGCCAGCAGCCAAGATGAACGGTCCTCCTACGAGCAGTACTTC,CASSQDERSSYEQYF,NA,TRBV4-3,TRBJ2-7,NA
TGTGCCAGCAGCCCTCAGGGAGCGGAGGGGACCGGGGAGCTGTTTTTT,CASSPQGAEGTGELFF,NA,TRBV9,TRBJ2-2,few
TGTGCCAGCAGTGACGTTCAGGTAAATGAGCAGTTCTTC,CASSDVQVNEQFF,NA,TRBV6-4,TRBJ2-1,NA
TGTGCCAGCAGCTGGACAGGGCCGCCCAATGAAAAACTGTTTTTT,CASSWTGPPNEKLFF,TRBD1,TRBV7-9,TRBJ1-4,NA
TGTGCCAGCAGCGTAGTAGCGGGAGGGGACAATGAGCAGTTCTTC,CASSVVAGGDNEQFF,TRBD2,TRBV9,TRBJ2-1,few